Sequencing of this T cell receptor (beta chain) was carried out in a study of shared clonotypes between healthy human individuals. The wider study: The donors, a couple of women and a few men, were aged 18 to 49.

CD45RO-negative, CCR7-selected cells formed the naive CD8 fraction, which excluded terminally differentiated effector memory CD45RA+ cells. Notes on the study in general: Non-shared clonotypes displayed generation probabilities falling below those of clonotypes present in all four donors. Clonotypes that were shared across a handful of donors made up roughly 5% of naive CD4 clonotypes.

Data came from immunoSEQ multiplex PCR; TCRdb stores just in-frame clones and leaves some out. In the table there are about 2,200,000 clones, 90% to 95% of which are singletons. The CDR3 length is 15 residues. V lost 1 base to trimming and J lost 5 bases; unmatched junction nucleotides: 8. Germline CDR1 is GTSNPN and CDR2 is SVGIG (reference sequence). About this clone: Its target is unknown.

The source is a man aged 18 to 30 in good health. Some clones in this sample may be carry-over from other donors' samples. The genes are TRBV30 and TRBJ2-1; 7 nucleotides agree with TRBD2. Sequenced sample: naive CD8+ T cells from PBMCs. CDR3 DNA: TGTGCCTGGAGTGAAATAGGGACTATAGACAATGAGCAGTTCTTC. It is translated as CAWSEIGTIDNEQFF.